This T cell receptor beta chain emerged from a study of shared clonotypes between healthy human individuals. CD45RO negativity and positive selection for CCR7 defined naive CD8 cells, a population that excluded terminally differentiated effector memory CD45RA+ cells. Sequenced by immunoSEQ multiplex PCR; TCRdb stores in-frame clones only, minus some. The data show about 2.2 million clones, approximately 92% seen once. The CDR3 loop spans 14 amino acids. Germline V gene data show CDR1 as GTSNPN and CDR2 as SVGIG (reference sequence). The V and J ends lost 0 bases and 4 bases, in that order; junction bases with no gene match: 5.

The chain uses TRBV30 and TRBJ2-5; 7 nucleotides align to TRBD2. This sequence was found in a man younger than 35 in good health. Some clones in this sample may be carry-over from other donors' samples. The sequencing sample was made of naive CD8+ T cells from PBMCs. DNA for the CDR3: TGTGCCTGGAGTGTTGCGGGAGTCGGAGAGACCCAGTACTTC. Its translation is CAWSVAGVGETQYF.